This TCR beta chain derives from a study of T cells in Graves' hyperthyroidism and ophthalmopathy. Findings and caveats of the study: Ophthalmopathy prediction by the model preceded onset by a median about 6 months. Classification by a 13 V-J model distinguished ophthalmopathy from stable hyperthyroidism.

Ophthalmopathy cases met thresholds of Clinical Activity Score at least 3, NOSPECS grade at least 4 and duration under 3 months. Thyroid ultrasound and orbital computed tomography, with clinical symptoms and serum thyroxine and TRAb, informed diagnoses. Using RNA transcripts as the source, TCR beta CDR3 regions were amplified. TCR CDR3 underwent first-round RT-PCR with the HTBI primer set. TCRdb used MiXCR to reprocess the multiplex PCR reads, holding one entry per CDR3 protein. The sample lists 300,000 to 500,000 distinct CDR3 sequences, over 13% occurring once. Germline CDR1 and CDR2: LGHDT and YNNKEL (reference sequence). The J segment lost 4 bases and the V segment lost 2 bases, leaving 7 bases of the junction unmatched. The CDR3 consists of 16 residues. This clonotype has ten or more counts. What it binds is not known.

The sequencing input was blood. The V call is TRBV3-1, the J call TRBJ1-1, with TRBD1 matching 10 bases. The TCR was taken from a man aged 50-59 years with Graves' ophthalmopathy. CDR3 sequence reads: CASSQTTGGVFTEAFF. The CDR3 DNA follows: TGTGCCAGCAGCCAAACGACAGGGGGCGTTTTCACTGAAGCTTTCTTT.